This TCR beta chain was sequenced in a study of cytomegalovirus exposure and HLA in healthy donors. Looking at the study overall: In a later analysis, it was reported that the approximately 110 validation repertoires had been produced on the same platform as the 550 to 850 repertoires belonging to the first cohort. Study observations and caveats: There were 160 or so TCR beta chains listed as cytomegalovirus-associated. It was found in a later analysis that first-cohort TCR clusters tended to co-occur in the 100 to 150 validation repertoires.

A note on this clone: The antigen remains unidentified.

V was pared by 0 bases and J by 4 bases, with 6 bases between. There are 14 residues in the CDR3. Germline V CDR1 and CDR2: SSHAT, FNYEAQ (reference sequence). Generated by immunoSEQ multiplex PCR, the TCRdb table keeps only in-frame clones and is missing some. The sample includes about 180,000 clones, 85% of them seen just once. The chain combines TRBV7-7 with TRBJ2-2, with a tentative D call TRBD1 (5 bases). Sequenced: PBMCs. This clonotype was sampled from a man between 18 and 35 years old in good health and CMV-seropositive. Written as DNA, the CDR3 is TGTGCCAGCAGCTTAGCGCAGGGCACCGGGGAGCTGTTTTTT. The encoded protein is CASSLAQGTGELFF.